This passage covers 19 T cell receptor beta chains from one sample sequenced in a study of OX40 agonist ivuxolimab in advanced cancers. Measured with immunoSEQ multiplex PCR; TCRdb has only the in-frame clones, and not every one. The sample has around 39,000 clones; about 87% are singletons. The specimen comprised CD4+ or CD8+ T cells sorted from blood, sampled in a trial of the OX40 agonist ivuxolimab. The receptor set was obtained from an adult with an advanced solid tumor such as melanoma, head and neck, liver or kidney cancer.

This chain connects TRBV5-1 to TRBJ2-7, with unresolved D. The CDR3 runs to 14 residues. Germline-derived CDR1 and CDR2 are SGHRS and YFSETQ. The V end lost 0 bases, the J end lost 3 bases, and 10 bases lay between the germline ends. The CDR3 DNA is TGCGCCAGCAGCTTGGGCAACAGCCACTACGAGCAGTACTTC. It yields the protein CASSLGNSHYEQYF.

The genes are TRBV11-3 and TRBJ1-1, with 9 nucleotides matching TRBD1. The CDR3 is 16 amino acids. Germline trimming cut 6 bases from V and 1 base from J; bases unmatched to any gene: 9. CDR1 and CDR2 from the germline V gene are SGHNT and YENEEA. CDR3 in amino acids: CASSTTGGEWNTEAFF. The CDR3 DNA reads as TGTGCCAGCAGTACTACAGGGGGCGAATGGAACACTGAAGCTTTCTTT.

This rearrangement joins TRBV2 to TRBJ1-6; no firm D call. Germline CDR1 and CDR2: SNHLY and FYNNEI. The CDR3 covers 12 residues. Trimming removed 6 bases at V and 9 bases at J, with 9 bases between. The CDR3: CASRDLSSPLHF. CDR3 DNA: TGTGCCAGCAGGGACCTAAGTTCACCCCTCCACTTT. The full variable domain, with the rest looked up from reference TRBV2 and TRBJ1-6, is EPEVTQTPSHQVTQMGQEVILRCVPISNHLYFYWYRQILGQKVEFLVSFYNNEISEKSEIFDDQFSVERPDGSNFTLKIRSTKLEDSAMYFCASRDLSSPLHFGNGTRLTVT.

The CDR3 is CASSPRVRDTQYF. CDR3 DNA sequence: TGTGCCAGCAGCCCTCGGGTTCGGGATACGCAGTATTTT. The chain combines TRBV6-5 with TRBJ2-3; D not certain. The CDR3 spans 13 residues. CDR1 and CDR2 from the germline V gene are MNHEY and SVGAGI. Trimming cost V 6 bases and J 6 bases, with 13 bases left between them.

CDR3 nucleotides: TGCGCCAGCAGCCAAGATCTAGCGGCAACCTACAATGAGCAGTTCTTC. This gives the protein CASSQDLAATYNEQFF. This chain uses TRBV4-1 with TRBJ2-1; the match to TRBD2 covers 7 bases. CDR1 is MGHRA and CDR2 is YSYEKL in the germline V gene. Trimming cost V 0 bases and J 2 bases; bases outside gene matches: 4. The CDR3 is made up of 16 amino acids.

The rearrangement joins TRBV18 to TRBJ2-3, with 11 bases aligning to TRBD2. The CDR3 length is 17 residues. CDR1 KGHSH and CDR2 LQKENI come from the germline V gene. V was clipped by 1 base and J by 2 bases; unmatched bases: 5. CDR3 coding DNA: TGTGCCAGCTCACCACTCCGACTAGCGGGGCACACAGATACGCAGTATTTT. Amino acid sequence: CASSPLRLAGHTDTQYF.

This clone has only one observation. The chain is built from TRBV5-1 and TRBJ2-5, with 11 bases matching TRBD2. The V gene's germline CDR1 is SGHRS and CDR2 YFSETQ. Trimming removed 0 bases from V and 4 bases from J; junction bases left unmatched: 5. This CDR3 is 16 amino acids long. CDR3 sequence reads: CASSLVSGRAGETQYF. CDR3 coding DNA: TGCGCCAGCAGCTTGGTTAGCGGGAGGGCCGGAGAGACCCAGTACTTC.

The chain carries TRBV18 and TRBJ1-2; no definite D call. Trimming cost V 3 bases and J 4 bases, with 15 bases left between them. Per germline, CDR1 KGHSH and CDR2 LQKENI. The CDR3 totals 15 residues. Written as DNA, the CDR3 is TGTGCCAGCTCACCTCTTCAGGATAAGAGCTATGGCTACACCTTC. This gives the protein CASSPLQDKSYGYTF.

J is TRBJ1-3 and V is TRBV11-2, with no clear D. V was trimmed by 1 base and J by 2 bases, leaving 6 bases between them. The CDR3 is 14 residues long. The germline gives CDR1 SGHAT, CDR2 FQNNGV. CDR3 in amino acids: CASSLGRTGNTIYF. The CDR3 region has the DNA TGTGCCAGCAGCTTAGGCAGAACTGGAAACACCATATATTTT.

This clone appeared a single time. This rearrangement joins TRBV7-9 to TRBJ2-2, with D hard to call. Deletions cut 2 bases from V and 2 bases from J, with 9 bases between. The CDR3 contains 15 residues. CDR1 and CDR2 (germline): SEHNR, FQNEAQ (reference sequence). CDR3 nucleotide sequence: TGTGCCAGCAGCTTACGGCAGACTAACACCGGGGAGCTGTTTTTT. It codes for CASSLRQTNTGELFF.

This clone has a single count. This chain joins TRBV28 and TRBJ2-7, with TRBD1 as a possible D gene (6 bases). The V end lost 6 bases, the J end lost 3 bases, and 21 bases lay between the germline ends. The CDR3 has 16 amino acids. Germline V gene sequence: CDR1 MDHEN, CDR2 SYDVKM. The CDR3 loop reads CASSSTGQARIYEQYF. The CDR3 bases are TGTGCCAGCAGCTCTACAGGGCAGGCTCGAATCTACGAGCAGTACTTC.

The V gene is TRBV7-6, the J gene TRBJ2-1; 8 bases fit TRBD2. CDR3 size: 15 residues. V shed 3 bases and J 5 bases; nucleotides not matched to a gene: 6. From germline, CDR1 is SGHVS and CDR2 FNYEAQ. CDR3 amino acids: CASSFKAGVNNEQFF. CDR3 in DNA: TGTGCCAGCAGCTTTAAAGCGGGAGTAAACAATGAGCAGTTCTTC.

The rearrangement joins TRBV28 to TRBJ1-2; 7 bases fit TRBD1. J lost 8 bases, V lost 5 bases, and 8 bases had no gene match. The CDR3 runs 13 residues. Germline lookup yields CDR1 MDHEN and CDR2 SYDVKM. As DNA, the CDR3 is TGTGCCAGCAGTACCACAGGGGTTGGGGGCTACACCTTC. Its translation: CASSTTGVGGYTF.

The chain has TRBV6-4 and TRBJ2-3; 10 positions match TRBD2. The CDR3 runs to 15 residues. The germline V gene encodes CDR1 MRHNA and CDR2 SNTAGT. The trim removed 4 bases at V and 2 bases at J, leaving 3 bases unmatched. The CDR3 sequence: CASSAGTSDTDTQYF. The DNA of the CDR3 is TGTGCCAGCAGTGCCGGGACTAGCGACACAGATACGCAGTATTTT.

This clone was counted between two and nine times. The chain combines TRBV5-1 with TRBJ1-1; no clear D gene. Germline CDR1 reads SGHRS; CDR2 reads YFSETQ. The CDR3 consists of 14 residues. V was clipped by 0 bases and J by 3 bases, with 9 bases between them. CDR3 sequence (DNA): TGCGCCAGCAGCTTGGGGTTGCAAGACACTGAAGCTTTCTTT. This codes for CASSLGLQDTEAFF.

This clone was seen a few times. The chain links TRBV18 to TRBJ1-3; D not resolved. Between the trimmed V and J ends, which lost 3 bases and 0 bases, there was a span of 15 bases. The CDR3 runs to 17 residues. Germline V gene lookup returns CDR1 KGHSH and CDR2 LQKENI. This chain's CDR3 is CASSPTRGLNSGNTIYF. The CDR3 nucleotides read TGTGCCAGCTCACCGACCAGAGGACTGAACTCTGGAAACACCATATATTTT.

The chain joins TRBV6-5 to TRBJ2-5; D remains unclear. V lost 4 bases and J lost 4, with 16 bases in between. The CDR3 extends over 15 amino acids. From germline, CDR1 is MNHEY and CDR2 SVGAGI. CDR3 bases: TGTGCCAGCAGTTCCTATCAGTCGGATGGAGAGACCCAGTACTTC. It is translated as CASSSYQSDGETQYF.

The chain carries TRBV6-5 and TRBJ2-7; D remains ambiguous. Per germline, CDR1 MNHEY and CDR2 SVGAGI. The CDR3 has 12 amino acids. Trimming cost V 6 bases and J 6 bases, with 12 bases left between them. The CDR3 DNA reads as TGTGCCAGCAGCGAGACTTGGATCGAGCAGTACTTC. This encodes CASSETWIEQYF.

The J gene is TRBJ2-7, the V gene TRBV28, with 11 bases lining up with TRBD1. This CDR3 has 15 residues. J gave up 3 bases and V 2 bases, and 3 bases lay outside the gene matches. From germline, CDR1 is MDHEN and CDR2 SYDVKM. The chain's CDR3 is CASSLRGTGGYEQYF. DNA of the CDR3: TGTGCCAGCAGTTTAAGGGGGACAGGGGGCTACGAGCAGTACTTC. The whole variable domain, filled in from reference TRBV28 and TRBJ2-7, reads DVKVTQSSRYLVKRTGEKVFLECVQDMDHENMFWYRQDPGLGLRLIYFSYDVKMKEKGDIPEGYSVSREKKERFSLILESASTNQTSMYLCASSLRGTGGYEQYFGPGTRLTVT.